The 6 T cell receptor beta chains below all came from one sample that was sequenced in a study of T-cell memory formation after mild COVID-19. TCRdb re-derived calls from the 5' RACE reads in MiXCR, one entry per CDR3 protein. The table has about 340,000 distinct CDR3 sequences, under 25% seen once. The sequenced sample was PBMCs or a T cell subset sorted from them (not recorded which). All receptors derive from an adult woman who had mild COVID-19 (a few samples of this study predate the infection). Cell type and time point are not known.

The V and J genes are TRBV20-1 and TRBJ1-6; a weak D match, TRBD1 (5 bases). Per germline, CDR1 DFQATT and CDR2 SNEGSKA (reference sequence). V lost 5 bases and J 10 bases, leaving 12 bases between the germline ends. The CDR3 is 12 residues long. The DNA for the CDR3 is TGCAGTGCTTCACCAAGGGGCTCACCCCTCCACTTT. This gives the protein CSASPRGSPLHF.

This chain uses TRBV27 with TRBJ2-5, with D possibly matching TRBD2 (6 bases). This CDR3 has 15 residues. CDR1 and CDR2 from the germline V gene are MNHEY and SMNVEV (reference sequence). Trimming left V 3 bases short and J 5 bases short, with 16 bases between. DNA for the CDR3: TGTGCCAGCAGTTTGGAGGGCCTAGGGAGGGAGACCCAGTACTTC. Its protein product is CASSLEGLGRETQYF.

The chain joins TRBV4-3 to TRBJ2-5, with no clear D. Germline CDR1 LGHNA, CDR2 YSLEER. The CDR3 totals 14 residues. V shed 2 bases and J shed 1 base, with 8 bases lying between them. The CDR3: CASSQLGSQETQYF. CDR3 coding DNA: TGCGCCAGCAGCCAATTGGGTAGCCAAGAGACCCAGTACTTC.

This clonotype was detected a few times. This chain uses TRBV24-1 with TRBJ2-1, with D perhaps given as TRBD1 or TRBD2 (5 bases each). This CDR3 contains 15 residues. V was shortened by 5 bases and J by 0 bases, with 10 bases between the two germline ends. Germline V gives CDR1 KGHDR, CDR2 SFDVKD. The CDR3 DNA reads as TGTGCCACCAGTGTGGGACGGAGCTCCTACAATGAGCAGTTCTTC. Translated: CATSVGRSSYNEQFF.

J is TRBJ2-7 and V is TRBV3-1, with a weak D call TRBD1 (5 bases). The CDR3 extends over 15 amino acids. Trimming removed 0 bases from V and 3 bases from J, with 12 bases in between. Germline assignment: CDR1 LGHDT and CDR2 YNNKEL (reference sequence). CDR3 loop: CASSQDLDRYYEQYF. CDR3 coding DNA: TGTGCCAGCAGCCAAGATCTCGACAGATACTACGAGCAGTACTTC.

The genes are TRBV9 and TRBJ1-2, with TRBD1 identical over 9 bases. Per the germline V gene, CDR1 is SGDLS and CDR2 is YYNGEE. The CDR3 is 16 amino acids. Germline trimming cut 3 bases from V and 4 bases from J; bases unmatched to any gene: 10. The CDR3 DNA sequence: TGTGCCAGCAGCGCCGTCTCCCGGACAGGGGCCTATGGCTACACCTTC. This sequence encodes CASSAVSRTGAYGYTF.